One and the same sample provided the 17 T cell receptor beta chains below, sequenced in a study of T cell responses to AZD1222 COVID-19 vaccine. The assay was immunoSEQ multiplex PCR, and TCRdb's table has in-frame clones only and misses some. Seen here are under 110,000 clones, 90% observed once, and the top ten hold around 8%. The sequences come from peripheral blood, collected 28 days after the second AZD1222 dose. Receptors originate from an adult who received the AZD1222 COVID-19 vaccine.

This chain connects TRBV7-6 to TRBJ1-6; 11 positions match TRBD1. In germline, CDR1 is SGHVS, CDR2 FNYEAQ. The V segment lost 0 bases and the J segment 14 bases; nucleotides outside the gene matches: 15. This CDR3 comprises 18 residues. The CDR3 nucleotides read TGTGCCAGCAGCTTAGCGTACGAGGCCCGGGACAGGGGGTTAACCCTCCACTTT. This translates into CASSLAYEARDRGLTLHF. Full variable domain (rest looked up from reference TRBV7-6 and TRBJ1-6): GAGVSQSPRYKVTKRGQDVALRCDPISGHVSLYWYRQALGQGPEFLTYFNYEAQQDKSGLPNDRFSAERPEGSISTLTIQRTEQRDSAMYRCASSLAYEARDRGLTLHFGNGTRLTVT.

The chain recombines TRBV4-2 with TRBJ1-5; D ambiguous. V lost 1 base and J lost 6, with 13 bases in between. Germline CDR1 is LGHNA and CDR2 is YNFKEQ. This CDR3 region has 15 residues. The CDR3 DNA reads TGTGCCAGCAGCCAAGGAGGACCCATCGCTCAGCCCCAGCATTTT. Translated, it gives CASSQGGPIAQPQHF.

The V and J genes are TRBV10-3 and TRBJ2-7, with a tentative D call TRBD1 (6 bases). Trimming pared 9 bases from V and 4 bases from J, leaving 10 bases between. Germline CDR1 is ENHRY and CDR2 is SYGVKD. The CDR3 runs 11 residues. The CDR3 protein is CAIHTGYEQYF. CDR3 nucleotide sequence: TGTGCCATTCACACAGGGTACGAGCAGTACTTC.

The rearrangement uses TRBV7-9 and TRBJ1-6; D uncertain. Trimming removed 3 bases at V and 8 bases at J, with 8 bases between. Per germline, CDR1 SEHNR and CDR2 FQNEAQ (reference sequence). The CDR3 runs to 13 residues. CDR3 region: CASSFGTDSPLHF. The CDR3 region has the DNA TGTGCCAGCAGCTTTGGTACGGATTCACCCCTCCACTTT.

V and J are TRBV4-3 and TRBJ2-1; D call uncertain. Germline values: CDR1 LGHNA, CDR2 YSLEER. The CDR3 spans 14 residues. The V end lost 1 base, the J end lost 4 bases, and 8 bases lay between the germline ends. The CDR3 region is CASSQVAPYNEQFF. The CDR3, as DNA: TGCGCCAGCAGCCAAGTCGCCCCTTACAATGAGCAGTTCTTC.

The rearrangement links TRBV11-2 to TRBJ2-7; 10 bases agree with TRBD1. The ends lost 9 bases at V and 12 bases at J; junction bases unmatched: 14. Germline lookup yields CDR1 SGHAT and CDR2 FQNNGV. The CDR3 contains 13 residues. Here the CDR3 reads CASRAGQGSFRYF. The CDR3 DNA follows: TGTGCCAGTAGGGCGGGACAGGGGTCTTTTCGGTACTTC.

The CDR3 region is CASSLAWGQGRSYGYTF. For the CDR3, the DNA is TGCGCCAGCAGCTTGGCTTGGGGGCAGGGACGAAGCTATGGCTACACCTTC. This chain connects TRBV5-1 to TRBJ1-2, with D possibly matching TRBD1 (6 bases). Trimming left V 0 bases short and J 4 bases short, with 19 bases between. Looked up from germline, CDR1 is SGHRS and CDR2 is YFSETQ. The CDR3 runs to 17 residues.

The J gene is TRBJ1-1, the V gene TRBV6-2 or TRBV6-3; 7 bases fit TRBD1. Losses at the gene ends were 2 bases for V and 11 bases for J; bases not matched to a gene: 14. The CDR3 spans 15 residues. The germline gives CDR1 MNHEY, CDR2 SVGEGT. As DNA, the CDR3 is TGTGCCAGCAGTTACATTTCCGGGACAGATTTTCGTGCTTTCTTT. Amino acid sequence: CASSYISGTDFRAFF.

This chain connects TRBV5-1 to TRBJ2-1; 13 bases match TRBD2. The V and J ends lost 0 bases and 5 bases, in that order; junction bases with no gene match: 8. Germline-derived CDR1 and CDR2 are SGHRS and YFSETQ. The length of the CDR3 is 18 residues. The CDR3 region is CASSLVPRLAGGNNEQFF. The CDR3 region has the DNA TGCGCCAGCAGCTTGGTGCCCCGACTAGCGGGGGGTAACAATGAGCAGTTCTTC.

This clone was picked up one time. The chain carries TRBV15 and TRBJ2-7; D ambiguous. From germline, CDR1 is LNHNV and CDR2 YYDKDF (reference sequence). CDR3 length: 15 amino acids. V shed 1 base and J shed 3 bases, with 13 bases lying between them. DNA for the CDR3: TGTGCCACCAGCAGAGTCGGCACTCAAAACTACGAGCAGTACTTC. Its translation is CATSRVGTQNYEQYF.

This clone was recorded only once. The chain carries TRBV6-5 and TRBJ1-6, with 7 bases fitting TRBD1. The CDR3 loop spans 15 amino acids. The trim removed 5 bases at V and 6 bases at J, leaving 7 bases unmatched. CDR1 is MNHEY and CDR2 is SVGAGI in the germline V gene. The CDR3 spells CASSSRDSPNSPLHF. CDR3 nucleotide sequence: TGTGCCAGCAGTAGCCGGGACAGTCCTAATTCACCCCTCCACTTT.

The rearrangement links TRBV7-9 to TRBJ2-5, with a tentative D call TRBD2 (7 bases). The CDR3 length is 13 residues. CDR1 is SEHNR and CDR2 is FQNEAQ in the germline V gene (reference sequence). Trimming stripped 6 bases from V and 5 bases from J, with 13 bases between. DNA for the CDR3: TGTGCCAGCAGTTCGCGCGGGGGCGAGACCCAGTACTTC. This codes for CASSSRGGETQYF.

The chain recombines TRBV7-2 with TRBJ2-7, with D perhaps matching TRBD1 (5 bases). CDR1 and CDR2 from the germline V gene are SGHTA and FQGNSA. This CDR3 contains 15 residues. V lost 4 bases and J 3 bases, leaving 16 bases between the germline ends. DNA of the CDR3: TGTGCCAGCAGCTCACGCCAGGGATCATTCTACGAGCAGTACTTC. As protein: CASSSRQGSFYEQYF.

J is TRBJ2-4 and V is TRBV5-1; 8 bases align to TRBD1. The germline V gene encodes CDR1 SGHRS and CDR2 YFSETQ. The CDR3 length is 16 residues. The V and J ends lost 1 base and 6 bases, in that order; junction bases with no gene match: 9. The CDR3 protein is CASSLITGGSLNIQYF. The CDR3 region has the DNA TGCGCCAGCAGCTTGATAACAGGGGGAAGTTTAAACATTCAGTACTTC.

The rearrangement uses TRBV9 and TRBJ2-3, with TRBD2 matching over 7 bases. Trimming removed 4 bases from V and 0 bases from J; junction bases left unmatched: 5. Germline lookup yields CDR1 SGDLS and CDR2 YYNGEE. The CDR3 extends over 15 amino acids. CDR3 bases: TGTGCCAGCAGCCCGGTGGGGGGGAGCACAGATACGCAGTATTTT. Protein: CASSPVGGSTDTQYF.

CDR3: CAIKSPTAQDTQYF. The DNA of the CDR3 is TGTGCCATCAAGAGTCCGACAGCACAAGATACGCAGTATTTT. The V gene is TRBV10-3, the J gene TRBJ2-3; D is possibly TRBD1 (5 bases). Germline-derived CDR1 and CDR2 are ENHRY and SYGVKD. Deletions cut 7 bases from V and 5 bases from J, with 16 bases between. This CDR3 contains 14 residues.

The genes are TRBV11-2 and TRBJ2-3; D remains ambiguous. V dropped 5 bases and J dropped 2 bases, with 5 bases sitting between them. The CDR3 is made up of 12 amino acids. In germline, CDR1 is SGHAT, CDR2 FQNNGV. CDR3 sequence: CASSASTDTQYF. The CDR3 DNA reads TGTGCCAGCAGCGCATCCACAGATACGCAGTATTTT.